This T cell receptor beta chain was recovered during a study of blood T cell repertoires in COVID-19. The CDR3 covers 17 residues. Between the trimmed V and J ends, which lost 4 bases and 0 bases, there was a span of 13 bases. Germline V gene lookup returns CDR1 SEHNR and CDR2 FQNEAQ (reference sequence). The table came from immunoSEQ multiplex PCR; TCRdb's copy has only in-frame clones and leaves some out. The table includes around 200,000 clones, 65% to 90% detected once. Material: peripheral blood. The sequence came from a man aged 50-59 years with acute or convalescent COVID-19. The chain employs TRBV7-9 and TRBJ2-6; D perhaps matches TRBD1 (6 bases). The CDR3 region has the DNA TGTGCCAGCAGCTCTAACAGGGCGTCCTCTGGGGCCAACGTCCTGACTTTC. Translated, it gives CASSSNRASSGANVLTF.